The present T cell receptor (beta chain) was sequenced within a study of blood T cells in healthy people across ages. With a J-beta primer mix and a sample-barcoded 5' primer, a second PCR ran roughly 6 to 11 cycles. TCRdb itself ran the 5' RACE reads through MiXCR, one entry per CDR3 protein. This table has roughly 1.7 million distinct CDR3 sequences, roughly 32% appearing once. Source material: blood. The receptor's source is a woman in her 30s in good health.

The CDR3 DNA follows: TGTGCCAGCAGCGATAGCGGTTACTTATACAATGAGCAGTTCTTC. Encoded protein: CASSDSGYLYNEQFF. The rearrangement uses TRBV12-3 or TRBV12-4 and TRBJ2-1; a possible D gene is TRBD2 (6 bases). CDR3 size: 15 residues. V lost 6 bases to trimming and J lost 4 bases, with 16 bases between them.